Listed below are T cell receptor beta chains from one sample, sequenced in a study of human T cells and chemical hapten exposure. TCRdb re-derived calls from the RACE reads in MiXCR, one entry per CDR3 protein. This sample has about 120,000 distinct CDR3 sequences, with roughly 13% found just once. The sequencing used whole blood, collected in connection with sensitization to the hapten diphenylcyclopropenone (DPC). The source is a woman aged 18-29 years with alopecia areata. Some clones in this sample may be carry-over from other donors' samples. Both conserved end residues are part of each CDR3. D genes are given only for firm matches. For some rows the clone size is stated as once, few or many, or as a class when expanded; others skip it.

v_call	j_call	d_call	clone_size	cdr3_nt	cdr3_aa
TRBV29-1	TRBJ2-7	TRBD1	.	TGCAGCGTTTCCCTCTCCGGGACAGGGTCCTACGAGCAGTACTTC	CSVSLSGTGSYEQYF
TRBV7-8	TRBJ2-5	.	.	TGTGCCAGCAGCTTACGGGGCCAGGAAGAGACCCAGTACTTC	CASSLRGQEETQYF
TRBV18	TRBJ1-2	TRBD1	.	TGTGCCAGCTCAACCGGGACAGTGCCAGGGAGCTACACCTTC	CASSTGTVPGSYTF
TRBV6-6	TRBJ2-3	.	few	TGTGCCAGCAGTTACACAGAAACAGATACGCAGTATTTT	CASSYTETDTQYF
TRBV28	TRBJ2-5	.	.	TGTGCCAGCAGTTCCGACAACCCCGAGACCCAGTACTTC	CASSSDNPETQYF
TRBV5-1	TRBJ2-2	TRBD2	many	TGCGCCAGCAGCTTCCTTCGCCTTGCGGGGGGTAACACCGGGGAGCTGTTTTTT	CASSFLRLAGGNTGELFF
TRBV2	TRBJ2-3	TRBD2	.	TGTGCCAGCAGTGAACTCGGGACTAGCGGGGGGGCCCCGTCTACGCAGTATTTT	CASSELGTSGGAPSTQYF
TRBV7-9	TRBJ2-3	TRBD2	many	TGTGCCAGCAGCGCGAGAGAAGGGCGGGGGGGCCCTCCGGATACGCAGTATTTT	CASSAREGRGGPPDTQYF
TRBV3-1	TRBJ2-1	.	.	TGTGCCAGCGCCAGCAGGGGCAACTACAATGAGCAGTTCTTC	CASASRGNYNEQFF
TRBV5-6	TRBJ2-7	TRBD2	many	TGTGCCAGCAGCCGGGAGGGGAGAGTTAGCTCCTACGAGCAGTACTTC	CASSREGRVSSYEQYF
TRBV9	TRBJ1-1	.	few	TGTGCCAGCAGCCGTACAAGGAACACTGAAGCTTTCTTT	CASSRTRNTEAFF
TRBV4-3	TRBJ2-3	.	.	TGCGCCAGCAGCCAAGATAGCCCCCAAAGGGGGACAGATACGCAGTATTTT	CASSQDSPQRGTDTQYF
TRBV29-1	TRBJ2-1	TRBD2	few	TGCAGCGTTGAACTTCCCTCGGGACTAGCGGAGAATGAGCAGTTCTTC	CSVELPSGLAENEQFF
TRBV6-6	TRBJ2-1	.	few	TGTGCCAGCAGTTTCTCCCTCGATGGGCCCTACAATGAGCAGTTCTTC	CASSFSLDGPYNEQFF
TRBV6-5	TRBJ1-6	TRBD1	few	TGTGCCACCCGGGACAGGGGATATTCACCCCTCCACTTT	CATRDRGYSPLHF
TRBV30	TRBJ2-3	.	.	TGTGCATGTTCACAGGATACGCAGTATTTT	CACSQDTQYF
TRBV7-6	TRBJ2-2	.	.	TGTGCCAGCAGCTTAGCTGGTATTGGCGGGGAGCTGTTTTTT	CASSLAGIGGELFF
TRBV20-1	TRBJ2-2	.	.	TGCAGTGCTAGAGATAGACATACCGGGGAGCTGTTTTTT	CSARDRHTGELFF
TRBV6-2/TRBV6-3	TRBJ2-1	TRBD2	.	TGTGCCAGCAGTTACCTCTTGGGACTAGCGGGAGAGCAGTTCTTC	CASSYLLGLAGEQFF
TRBV3-1	TRBJ1-2	.	many	TGTGCCAGCAGCCAAGAAACGCTGGGACACCGCATAAAGGGCTATGGCTACACCTTC	CASSQETLGHRIKGYGYTF
TRBV20-1	TRBJ1-5	TRBD1	.	TGCAGTGCTAGGGGACAGGGTCGCAATCAGCCCCAGCATTTT	CSARGQGRNQPQHF
TRBV18	TRBJ2-1	TRBD2	.	TGTGCCAGCTCACCCCTTTCCCCGAGCGGGGCCTACAATGAGCAGTTCTTC	CASSPLSPSGAYNEQFF
TRBV11-2	TRBJ1-6	.	few	TGTGCCAGCAGCTTAGGACTCTTAAGGGGCTCCTATAATTCACCCCTCCACTTT	CASSLGLLRGSYNSPLHF
TRBV12-3/TRBV12-4	TRBJ1-2	.	many	TGTGCCAGCAGTTTAGTGGTGCCCGGAAGCGGCTATGGCTACACCTTC	CASSLVVPGSGYGYTF
TRBV30	TRBJ1-5	.	once	TGTGCCTGGAGTAGGCAGTCATTGAGATTCAATCAGCCCCAGCATTTT	CAWSRQSLRFNQPQHF
TRBV5-1	TRBJ2-5	.	.	TGCGCCAGCAGCTTTGGCAGTTCCTACCAAGAGACCCAGTACTTC	CASSFGSSYQETQYF
TRBV3-1	TRBJ2-4	.	few	TGTGCCAGCAGCTACACAGGGTTGAGCATTCAGTACTTC	CASSYTGLSIQYF
TRBV5-1	TRBJ2-3	.	.	TGCGCCAGCAGCTGGCACACAGATACGCAGTATTTT	CASSWHTDTQYF
TRBV13	TRBJ2-6	.	.	TGTGCCAGCAGCTTATCTCCCTCTGGGGCCAACGTCCTGACTTTC	CASSLSPSGANVLTF
TRBV20-1	TRBJ1-2	.	few	TGCAGTGCTAGCCCGCAGGGAAACTATGGCTACACCTTC	CSASPQGNYGYTF
TRBV24-1	TRBJ1-2	TRBD1	many	TGTGCCACCAGTGCCTCGACAGGGAACTATGGCTACACCTTC	CATSASTGNYGYTF
TRBV6-2/TRBV6-3	TRBJ1-5	.	many	TGTGCCAGCAGTTACGGGGGACGGGGTCCCAGAGGTGGCAATCAGCCCCAGCATTTT	CASSYGGRGPRGGNQPQHF
TRBV20-1	TRBJ1-3	.	.	TGCAGTGCTAGAGATCCACTCTTTGGAAACACCATATATTTT	CSARDPLFGNTIYF
TRBV6-2/TRBV6-3	TRBJ1-2	.	.	TGTGCCAGCAGTTACTCGAGGATACGTGGCTACACCTTC	CASSYSRIRGYTF
TRBV9	TRBJ2-3	TRBD1	.	TGTGCCAGCAGCGTAGAGGGACAGGCCACAGATACGCAGTATTTT	CASSVEGQATDTQYF